The clone carrying this T cell receptor beta chain has a count of ten or more. These data come from a study of low-dose radiotherapy and immunotherapy resistance in tumors. Background on the study: Patients were on oral aspirin 300 mg taken daily for four cycles from cycle 1 day 1.

Time point given: after trial treatment. Stated treatment: LDRT plus nivolumab, ipilimumab, low-dose cyclophosphamide and aspirin (RACIN trial). Donors received a regimen that comprised nivolumab, ipilimumab, aspirin, low-dose cyclophosphamide and low-dose radiotherapy. Gene-specific TRAV and TRBV primers were used for first-strand cDNA, covering alpha and beta chains. TCRs underwent around 18 PCR cycles of amplification with a constant-region primer and V-primer adapter. In vitro transcription served to amplify the mRNA that had been isolated. Using its own MiXCR run on the reads, TCRdb lists one record per CDR3 protein. The profile covers nearly 60,000 distinct CDR3 sequences, with about 25% appearing a single time and around 7% taken by the ten largest. The CDR3 runs 16 residues. Germline lookup yields CDR1 MGHRA and CDR2 YSYEKL. V dropped 2 bases and J dropped 0 bases, with 10 bases sitting between them.

The receptor comes from a male donor with prostate cancer. The gene calls are TRBV4-1 and TRBJ1-4, with D unresolved. Sequences were derived from PBMCs, sampled after low-dose radiotherapy plus immunotherapy. Here the CDR3 DNA reads TGCGCCAGCAGCCAATATGGGGAAGCAACTAATGAAAAACTGTTTTTT. Translated: CASSQYGEATNEKLFF.